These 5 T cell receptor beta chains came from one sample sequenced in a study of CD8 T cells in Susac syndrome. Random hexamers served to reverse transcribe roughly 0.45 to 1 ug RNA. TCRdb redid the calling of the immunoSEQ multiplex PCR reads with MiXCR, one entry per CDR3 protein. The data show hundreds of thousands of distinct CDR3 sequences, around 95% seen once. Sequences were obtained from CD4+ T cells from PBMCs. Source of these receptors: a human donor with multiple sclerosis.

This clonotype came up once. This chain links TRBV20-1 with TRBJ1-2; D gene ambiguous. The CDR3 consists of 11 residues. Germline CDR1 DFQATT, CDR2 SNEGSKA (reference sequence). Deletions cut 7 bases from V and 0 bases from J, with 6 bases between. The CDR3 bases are TGCAGTGTACGTCCTAACTATGGCTACACCTTC. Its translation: CSVRPNYGYTF.

CDR3 nucleotides: TGTGCCAGCAGTTTATGGGGGCTGAGCACTGAAGCTTTCTTT. Protein: CASSLWGLSTEAFF. The rearrangement uses TRBV28 and TRBJ1-1; possible D gene TRBD1, 5 bases. The CDR3 loop spans 14 amino acids. V lost 0 bases and J 4 bases, leaving 9 bases between the germline ends. Germline V gives CDR1 MDHEN, CDR2 SYDVKM.

CDR3 loop: CASISPGLTGYTF. Here the CDR3 DNA reads TGTGCCAGCATATCGCCGGGTCTGACTGGCTACACCTTC. This chain joins TRBV6-6 and TRBJ1-2, with no clear D. Germline V gene sequence: CDR1 MNHNY, CDR2 SVGAGI (reference sequence). The CDR3 has 13 amino acids. The V and J ends lost 7 bases and 7 bases respectively, with 16 bases between them.

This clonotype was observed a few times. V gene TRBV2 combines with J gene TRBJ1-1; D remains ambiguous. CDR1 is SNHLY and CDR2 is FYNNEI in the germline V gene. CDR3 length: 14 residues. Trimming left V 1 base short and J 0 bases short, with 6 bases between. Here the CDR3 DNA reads TGTGCCAGCAGTGAAGGCAGGATGAACACTGAAGCTTTCTTT. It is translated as CASSEGRMNTEAFF. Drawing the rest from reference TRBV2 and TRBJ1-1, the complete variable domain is EPEVTQTPSHQVTQMGQEVILRCVPISNHLYFYWYRQILGQKVEFLVSFYNNEISEKSEIFDDQFSVERPDGSNFTLKIRSTKLEDSAMYFCASSEGRMNTEAFFGQGTRLTVV.

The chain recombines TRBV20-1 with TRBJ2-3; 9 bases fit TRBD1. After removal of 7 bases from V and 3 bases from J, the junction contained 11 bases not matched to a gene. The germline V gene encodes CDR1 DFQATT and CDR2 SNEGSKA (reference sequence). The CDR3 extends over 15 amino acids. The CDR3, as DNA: TGCAGTGTAGTCGAGGAAGGACAGGGGACAGATACGCAGTATTTT. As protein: CSVVEEGQGTDTQYF.